The clone carrying this T cell receptor beta chain was observed a few times. These data are taken from a study of blood T cell repertoires in COVID-19. Background on the study: The origin of the acute and convalescent COVID-19 samples was the United States, Italy and Spain. In each case, the material was cDNA or gDNA derived from T cells, B-cell-depleted T cells, or PBMCs.

Per the original data handling: Amplification of reference gene primers was used by the study to estimate nucleated cell counts. The assay was immunoSEQ multiplex PCR, and TCRdb's table has in-frame clones only and misses some. The DNA gave D and trimming, while V, J and clone size come from that table. The sample shows roughly 70,000 clones, approximately 84% of them seen only once. Trimming removed 6 bases from V and 6 bases from J; junction bases left unmatched: 11. Germline V gene sequence: CDR1 ENHRY, CDR2 SYGVKD. CDR3 length equals 14 residues. The material sequenced was peripheral blood. The clonotype comes from a human donor in a cohort sampled during active COVID-19. The V gene is TRBV10-3, the J gene TRBJ2-7; 7 nucleotides line up with TRBD2. The CDR3 sequence: CAISGSGVASEQYF. In DNA form, the CDR3 reads TGTGCCATCAGCGGAAGCGGGGTGGCCTCCGAGCAGTACTTC.